Here is one T cell receptor (beta chain) with its context. This clonotype was recorded many times. Which antigen it targets is not known. Per-base qualities were not stored, and no clone one base away is much larger. Receptor libraries were prepared by PCR. The run used an Illumina HiSeq 2500. TCR library preparation used molecular barcoding, with unique molecular identifiers applied to normalize quantification of the TCRbeta repertoire. Through fastp at Q25 and MiXCR, TCRdb rebuilt clones from the public reads, retaining in-frame beta chains. Records with the same CDR3 protein are collapsed into one entry carrying the most frequent genes and DNA. The sample table records about 610,000 distinct CDR3 sequences; more than 9% of these occur just once. The ten largest clones represent roughly 4% of the sample. The data originate from a study of T-cell reconstitution after alpha-beta-depleted transplantation in children (dated by TCRdb to about 2016). For the wider study: The study quantitatively tracked T-cell immune reconstitution after TCRalphabeta/CD19-depleted allogeneic hematopoietic cell transplantation in children using TCR repertoire profiling.

From the cysteine through the phenylalanine, the CDR3 covers 16 amino acids. Of all the DNA, just the CDR3 is kept, 48 bases in frame from base 1. CDR1 and CDR2 are read off the germline V gene as MNHEY and SVGEGT. Trimming removed 6 bases from V and 4 bases from J; the gene matches leave 10 bases unexplained. The receptor comes from a human donor who donated a stem cell graft to a child with acute myeloid leukemia. Sequences were derived from PBMCs from the stem cell graft donor, sampled from the stem cell graft. Recombination linked TRBV6-2 or TRBV6-3 to TRBJ2-1, with 9 bases in between that match TRBD2. The sequenced DNA: TGTGCCAGCAGACCCGTAGCGGGAGAGGCGTACAATGAGCAGTTCTTC. This gives the protein CASRPVAGEAYNEQFF.